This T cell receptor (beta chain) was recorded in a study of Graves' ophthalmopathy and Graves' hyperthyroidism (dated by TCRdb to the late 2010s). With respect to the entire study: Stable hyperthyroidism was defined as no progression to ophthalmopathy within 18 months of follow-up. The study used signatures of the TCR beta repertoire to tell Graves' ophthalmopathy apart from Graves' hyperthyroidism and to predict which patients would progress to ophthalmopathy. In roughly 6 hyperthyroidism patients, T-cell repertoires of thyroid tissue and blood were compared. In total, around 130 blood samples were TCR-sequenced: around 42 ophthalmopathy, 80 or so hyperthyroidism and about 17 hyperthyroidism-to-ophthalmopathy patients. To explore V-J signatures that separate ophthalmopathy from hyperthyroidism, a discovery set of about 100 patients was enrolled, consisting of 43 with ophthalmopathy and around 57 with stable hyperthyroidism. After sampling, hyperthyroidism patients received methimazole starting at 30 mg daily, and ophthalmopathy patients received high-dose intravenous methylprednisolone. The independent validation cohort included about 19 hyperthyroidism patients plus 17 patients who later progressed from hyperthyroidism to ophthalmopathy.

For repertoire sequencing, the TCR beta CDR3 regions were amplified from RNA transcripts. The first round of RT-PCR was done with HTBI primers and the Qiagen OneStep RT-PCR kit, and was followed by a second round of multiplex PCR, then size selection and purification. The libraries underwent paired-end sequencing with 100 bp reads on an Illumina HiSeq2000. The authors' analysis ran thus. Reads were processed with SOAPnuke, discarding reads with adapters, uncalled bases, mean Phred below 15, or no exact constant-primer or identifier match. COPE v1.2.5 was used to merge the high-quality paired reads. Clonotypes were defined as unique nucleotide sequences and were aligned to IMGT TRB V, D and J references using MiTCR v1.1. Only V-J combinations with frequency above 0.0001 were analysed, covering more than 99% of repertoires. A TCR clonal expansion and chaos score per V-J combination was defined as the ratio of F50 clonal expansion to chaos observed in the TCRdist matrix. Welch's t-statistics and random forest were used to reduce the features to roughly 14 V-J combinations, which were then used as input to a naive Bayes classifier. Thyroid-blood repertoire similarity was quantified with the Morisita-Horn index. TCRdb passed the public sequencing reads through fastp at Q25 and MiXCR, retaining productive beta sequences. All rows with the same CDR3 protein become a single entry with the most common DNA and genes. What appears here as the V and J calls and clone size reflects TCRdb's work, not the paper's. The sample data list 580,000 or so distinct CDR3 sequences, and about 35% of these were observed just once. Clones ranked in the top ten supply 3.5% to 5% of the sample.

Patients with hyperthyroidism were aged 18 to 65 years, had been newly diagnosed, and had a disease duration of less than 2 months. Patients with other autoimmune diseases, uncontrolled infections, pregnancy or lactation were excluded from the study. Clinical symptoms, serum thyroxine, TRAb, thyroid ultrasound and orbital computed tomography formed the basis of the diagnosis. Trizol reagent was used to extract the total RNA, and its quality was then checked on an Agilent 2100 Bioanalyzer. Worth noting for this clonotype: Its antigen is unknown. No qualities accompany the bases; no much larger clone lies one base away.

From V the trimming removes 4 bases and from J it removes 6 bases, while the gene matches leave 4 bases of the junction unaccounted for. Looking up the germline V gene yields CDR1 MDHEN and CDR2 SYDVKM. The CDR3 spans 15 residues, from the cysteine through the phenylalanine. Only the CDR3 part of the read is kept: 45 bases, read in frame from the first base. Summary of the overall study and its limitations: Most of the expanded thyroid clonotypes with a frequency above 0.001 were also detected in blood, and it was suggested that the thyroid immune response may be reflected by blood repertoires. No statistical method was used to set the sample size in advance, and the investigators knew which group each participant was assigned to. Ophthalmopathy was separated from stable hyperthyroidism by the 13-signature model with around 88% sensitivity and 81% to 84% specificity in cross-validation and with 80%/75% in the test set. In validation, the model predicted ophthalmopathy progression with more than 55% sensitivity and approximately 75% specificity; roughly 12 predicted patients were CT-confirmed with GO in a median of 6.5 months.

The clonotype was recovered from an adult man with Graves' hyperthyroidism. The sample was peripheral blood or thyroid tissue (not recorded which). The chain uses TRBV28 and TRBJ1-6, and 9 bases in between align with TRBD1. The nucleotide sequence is TGTGCCAGCAGTTCTCAGACAGGGGGTAATTCACCCCTCCACTTT. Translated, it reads CASSSQTGGNSPLHF.